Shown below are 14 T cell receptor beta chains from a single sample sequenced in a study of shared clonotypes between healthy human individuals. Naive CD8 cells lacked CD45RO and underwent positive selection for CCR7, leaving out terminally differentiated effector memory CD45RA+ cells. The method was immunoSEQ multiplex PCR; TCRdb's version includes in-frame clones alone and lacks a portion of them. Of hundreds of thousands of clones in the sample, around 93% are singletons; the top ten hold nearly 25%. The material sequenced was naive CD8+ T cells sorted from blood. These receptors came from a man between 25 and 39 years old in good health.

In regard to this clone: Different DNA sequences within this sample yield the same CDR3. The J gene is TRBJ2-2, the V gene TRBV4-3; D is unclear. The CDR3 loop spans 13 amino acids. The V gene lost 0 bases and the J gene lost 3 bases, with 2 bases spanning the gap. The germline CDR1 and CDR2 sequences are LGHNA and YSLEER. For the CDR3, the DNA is TGCGCCAGCAGCCAAGACTACACCGGGGAGCTGTTTTTT. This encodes CASSQDYTGELFF.

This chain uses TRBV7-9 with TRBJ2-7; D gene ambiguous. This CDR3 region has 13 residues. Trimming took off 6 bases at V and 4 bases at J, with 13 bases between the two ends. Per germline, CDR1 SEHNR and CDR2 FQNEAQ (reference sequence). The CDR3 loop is CASRPVSGYEQYF. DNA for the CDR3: TGTGCCAGCAGACCTGTATCGGGTTACGAGCAGTACTTC.

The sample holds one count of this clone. CDR3 in amino acids: CASSHTGELSSYNEQFF. In DNA form, the CDR3 reads TGTGCCAGCTCACATACCGGGGAATTAAGCTCCTACAATGAGCAGTTCTTC. The chain uses TRBV18 and TRBJ2-1; perhaps TRBD2 as D (5 bases). Trimming removed 4 bases at V and 0 bases at J, with 16 bases between. This CDR3 contains 17 residues. In germline, CDR1 is KGHSH, CDR2 LQKENI.

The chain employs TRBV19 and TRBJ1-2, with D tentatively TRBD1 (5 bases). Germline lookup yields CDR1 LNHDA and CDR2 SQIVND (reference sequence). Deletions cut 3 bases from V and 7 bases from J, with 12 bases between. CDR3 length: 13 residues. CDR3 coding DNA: TGTGCCAGTAGTATTGCAGCCCAGGGTGGCTACACCTTC. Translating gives CASSIAAQGGYTF.

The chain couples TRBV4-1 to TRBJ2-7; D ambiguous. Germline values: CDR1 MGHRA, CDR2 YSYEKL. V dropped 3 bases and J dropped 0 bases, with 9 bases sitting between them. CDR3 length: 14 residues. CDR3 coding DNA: TGCGCCAGCAGCCAGGGAATAAACTCCTACGAGCAGTACTTC. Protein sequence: CASSQGINSYEQYF.

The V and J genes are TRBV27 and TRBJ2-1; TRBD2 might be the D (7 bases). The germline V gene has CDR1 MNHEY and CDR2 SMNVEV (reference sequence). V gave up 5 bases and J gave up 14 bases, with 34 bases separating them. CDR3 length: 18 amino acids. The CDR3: CASSTVRGGGGPRGFEFF. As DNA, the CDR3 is TGTGCCAGCAGTACCGTCAGGGGTGGGGGAGGGCCAAGGGGGTTTGAGTTCTTC.

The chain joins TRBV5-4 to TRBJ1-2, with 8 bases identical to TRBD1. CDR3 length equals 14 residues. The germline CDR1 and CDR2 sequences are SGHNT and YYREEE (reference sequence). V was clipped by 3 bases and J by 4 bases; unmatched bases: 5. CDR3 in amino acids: CASSSDREAYGYTF. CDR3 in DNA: TGTGCCAGCAGCTCGGACAGGGAGGCCTATGGCTACACCTTC.

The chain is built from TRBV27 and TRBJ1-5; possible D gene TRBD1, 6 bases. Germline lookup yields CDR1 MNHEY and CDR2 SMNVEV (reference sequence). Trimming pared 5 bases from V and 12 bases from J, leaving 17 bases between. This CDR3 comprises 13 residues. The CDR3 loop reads CASSPEGGGFQHF. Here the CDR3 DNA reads TGTGCCAGCAGTCCCGAAGGGGGTGGTTTCCAGCATTTT.

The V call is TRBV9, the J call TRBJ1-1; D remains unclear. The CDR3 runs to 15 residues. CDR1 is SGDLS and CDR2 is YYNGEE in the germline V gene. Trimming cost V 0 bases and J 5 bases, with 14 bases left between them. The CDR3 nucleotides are TGTGCCAGCAGCGTAGTAGGCTATGGGGAGACTGAAGCTTTCTTT. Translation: CASSVVGYGETEAFF.

The CDR3 sequence is CASSVNRGYFTDTQYF. In DNA, the CDR3 is TGTGCCAGCAGCGTAAACAGGGGGTATTTCACAGATACGCAGTATTTT. The chain combines TRBV12-1 with TRBJ2-3; the D call TRBD1 from the table was never checked on the DNA. TRBV12-1 is reported as a pseudogene. The CDR3 runs to 16 residues.

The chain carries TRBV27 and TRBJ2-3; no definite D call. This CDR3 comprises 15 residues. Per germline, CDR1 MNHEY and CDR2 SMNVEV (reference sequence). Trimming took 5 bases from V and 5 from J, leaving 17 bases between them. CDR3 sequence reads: CASSPLPSGRDTQYF. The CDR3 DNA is TGTGCCAGCAGTCCCCTCCCATCCGGAAGAGATACGCAGTATTTT.

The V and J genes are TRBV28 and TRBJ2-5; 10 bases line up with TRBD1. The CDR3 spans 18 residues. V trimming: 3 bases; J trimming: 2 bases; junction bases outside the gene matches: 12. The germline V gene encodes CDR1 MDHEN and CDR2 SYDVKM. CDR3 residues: CASSLGPGQGTLQETQYF. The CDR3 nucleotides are TGTGCCAGCAGTTTGGGCCCGGGACAGGGGACGTTACAAGAGACCCAGTACTTC.

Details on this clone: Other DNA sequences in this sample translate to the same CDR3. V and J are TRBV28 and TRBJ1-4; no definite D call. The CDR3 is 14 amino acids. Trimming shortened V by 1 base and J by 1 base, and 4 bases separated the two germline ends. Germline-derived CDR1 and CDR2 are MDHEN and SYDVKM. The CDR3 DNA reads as TGTGCCAGCAGTTTATCTGTAACTAATGAAAAACTGTTTTTT. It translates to CASSLSVTNEKLFF.

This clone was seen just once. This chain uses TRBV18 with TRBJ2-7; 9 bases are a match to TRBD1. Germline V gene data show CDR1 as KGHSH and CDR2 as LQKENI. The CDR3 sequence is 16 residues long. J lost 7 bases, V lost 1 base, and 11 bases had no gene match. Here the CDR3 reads CASSPLGGQGSEEQYF. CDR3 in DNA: TGTGCCAGCTCACCACTCGGGGGACAGGGATCAGAAGAGCAGTACTTC. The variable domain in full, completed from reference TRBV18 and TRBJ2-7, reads NAGVMQNPRHLVRRRGQEARLRCSPMKGHSHVYWYRQLPEEGLKFMVYLQKENIIDESGMPKERFSAEFPKEGPSILRIQQVVRGDSAAYFCASSPLGGQGSEEQYFGPGTRLTVT.